One and the same sample provided the 16 T cell receptor beta chains below, sequenced in a study of blood T cell repertoires in COVID-19 (TCRdb year 2020). Library construction relied on the immunoSEQ multiplex PCR assay. The immuneACCESS repertoire file appears here via TCRdb, limited to in-frame rearrangements. These files lack a portion of the clones; in checked studies, under half of the deficit traces to unresolved V genes, and the cause of the others is not known. The table for this sample lists some 80,000 clones; 84% of them were counted only once. The top ten clones comprise roughly 12% of the sample. The sequencing sample was made of peripheral blood. The source of these receptors is a human donor in a cohort sampled during active COVID-19.

This sequence joins TRBV30 and TRBJ1-2; D remains ambiguous. This CDR3 region has 13 residues. V was pared by 1 base and J by 8 bases, with 14 bases between. Per germline, CDR1 GTSNPN and CDR2 SVGIG (reference sequence). In nucleotides, the CDR3 is TGTGCCTGGAGTGCCTCCTATAGTTCGGGCTACACCTTC. This codes for CAWSASYSSGYTF.

The rearrangement joins TRBV6-6 to TRBJ2-4; the match to TRBD1 covers 7 bases. The CDR3 loop spans 16 amino acids. In germline, CDR1 is MNHNY, CDR2 SVGAGI (reference sequence). Trimming removed 0 bases from V and 7 bases from J; junction bases left unmatched: 9. The CDR3 DNA is TGTGCCAGCAGTTACTCGTTTGAGGGGGCGAGGAACATTCAGTACTTC. Translated: CASSYSFEGARNIQYF.

This chain uses TRBV6-4 with TRBJ1-3; 8 bases line up with TRBD1. The length of the CDR3 is 18 residues. The V and J ends lost 4 bases and 2 bases, in that order; junction bases with no gene match: 13. Germline CDR1 is MRHNA and CDR2 is SNTAGT. In DNA, the CDR3 is TGTGCCAGCAGTGTAGACAGCAGGGGGCTGATCGCTGGAAACACCATATATTTT. This codes for CASSVDSRGLIAGNTIYF.

The chain joins TRBV6-5 to TRBJ1-5; TRBD1 is a possible D gene (6 bases). The CDR3 runs 14 residues. Trimming stripped 6 bases from V and 5 bases from J, with 14 bases between. The V gene's germline CDR1 is MNHEY and CDR2 SVGAGI. CDR3 sequence reads: CASRQLQGHQPQHF. In nucleotides, the CDR3 is TGTGCCAGCAGGCAGCTACAGGGACATCAGCCCCAGCATTTT.

The genes are TRBV11-2 and TRBJ1-4; D perhaps matches TRBD1 (6 bases). CDR3 length: 13 amino acids. Trimming removed 0 bases from V and 13 bases from J, with 12 bases in between. CDR1 is SGHAT and CDR2 is FQNNGV in the germline V gene. Here the CDR3 reads CASSLDRGRGLFF. In DNA, the CDR3 is TGTGCCAGCAGCTTAGATCGGGGCAGGGGACTGTTTTTT.

This clone was recorded only once. The rearrangement joins TRBV7-9 to TRBJ2-3; TRBD2 aligns across 8 bases. J was trimmed by 5 bases and V by 3 bases; bases with no gene match: 13. The germline CDR1 and CDR2 sequences are SEHNR and FQNEAQ (reference sequence). This CDR3 spans 17 amino acids. CDR3 sequence: CASSFLRTSPVGDTQYF. The CDR3 bases are TGTGCCAGCAGCTTCCTAAGGACTAGCCCCGTGGGAGATACGCAGTATTTT.

This chain links TRBV28 with TRBJ1-2; D is unclear. In germline, CDR1 is MDHEN, CDR2 SYDVKM. The V and J ends lost 5 bases and 5 bases respectively, with 18 bases between them. The CDR3 is 15 residues long. Written as DNA, the CDR3 is TGTGCCAGCAGTCTACGGTTCGCCTACCTATATGGCTACACCTTC. Translation gives CASSLRFAYLYGYTF.

The chain has TRBV11-1 and TRBJ2-2, with D hard to call. V was shortened by 5 bases and J by 4 bases, with 8 bases between the two germline ends. The CDR3 contains 13 residues. The V gene's germline CDR1 is SGHAT and CDR2 FQDESV (reference sequence). The DNA for the CDR3 is TGTGCCAGCAGCCGTTACTCCACCGGGGAGCTGTTTTTT. Translation: CASSRYSTGELFF. The whole variable domain, remainder taken from reference TRBV11-1 and TRBJ2-2, is EAEVAQSPRYKITEKSQAVAFWCDPISGHATLYWYRQILGQGPELLVQFQDESVVDDSQLPKDRFSAERLKGVDSTLKIQPAELGDSAMYLCASSRYSTGELFFGEGSRLTVL.

The chain recombines TRBV15 with TRBJ1-6; D is unresolved. This CDR3 is 13 amino acids long. Germline V gene sequence: CDR1 LNHNV, CDR2 YYDKDF (reference sequence). V lost 0 bases and J lost 10, with 7 bases in between. The CDR3 loop reads CATSRDRGSPLHF. DNA of the CDR3: TGTGCCACCAGCAGAGATCGAGGATCACCCCTCCACTTT.

This chain joins TRBV19 and TRBJ1-5; 8 bases are shared with TRBD1. The CDR3 consists of 12 residues. The junction had 5 bases not matched to a gene; V was cut back by 9 bases and J by 7 bases. From germline, CDR1 is LNHDA and CDR2 SQIVND (reference sequence). CDR3 region: CASDRGGQPQHF. Written as DNA, the CDR3 is TGTGCCAGCGACAGGGGTGGCCAGCCCCAGCATTTT.

This clone was seen many times. Other DNA sequences within the sample encode an identical CDR3. This rearrangement joins TRBV29-1 to TRBJ2-1; 7 bases match TRBD1. The CDR3 is 15 amino acids. The V segment lost 1 base and the J segment 0 bases; nucleotides outside the gene matches: 3. Germline CDR1 reads SQVTM; CDR2 reads ANQGSEA. CDR3 residues: CSVEVWDSSYNEQFF. CDR3 DNA: TGCAGCGTTGAAGTCTGGGACAGCTCCTACAATGAGCAGTTCTTC.

This chain connects TRBV2 to TRBJ1-6; TRBD1 is a possible D gene (6 bases). Per germline, CDR1 SNHLY and CDR2 FYNNEI. This CDR3 comprises 15 residues. The germline V and J ends were trimmed by 6 bases and 6 bases, with 15 bases remaining between them. The CDR3 sequence: CASSATDSFNSPLHF. The DNA for the CDR3 is TGTGCCAGCAGCGCCACGGACAGCTTTAATTCACCCCTCCACTTT.

The CDR3 is CASSERQGENNEQFF. CDR3 DNA sequence: TGTGCCAGCAGTGAAAGGCAGGGGGAAAACAATGAGCAGTTCTTC. The chain is built from TRBV6-1 and TRBJ2-1; 7 bases agree with TRBD1. J lost 5 bases, V lost 2 bases, and 6 bases had no gene match. Germline V CDR1 and CDR2: MNHNS, SASEGT. CDR3 length: 15 amino acids.

In this sample, this clone turned up many times. The gene calls are TRBV9 and TRBJ2-1; the match to TRBD2 covers 12 bases. The CDR3 length is 16 residues. Trimming cost V 0 bases and J 4 bases; bases outside gene matches: 2. Per germline, CDR1 SGDLS and CDR2 YYNGEE. The chain's CDR3 is CASSVATSGGYNEQFF. In nucleotides, the CDR3 is TGTGCCAGCAGCGTAGCTACTAGCGGGGGGTACAATGAGCAGTTCTTC. The full variable domain, its missing parts supplied by reference TRBV9 and TRBJ2-1, is DSGVTQTPKHLITATGQRVTLRCSPRSGDLSVYWYQQSLDQGLQFLIQYYNGEERAKGNILERFSAQQFPDLHSELNLSSLELGDSALYFCASSVATSGGYNEQFFGPGTRLTVL.

This chain links TRBV5-4 with TRBJ2-2, with 8 bases aligning to TRBD1. Trimming removed 6 bases from V and 1 base from J; junction bases left unmatched: 5. Per the germline V gene, CDR1 is SGHNT and CDR2 is YYREEE (reference sequence). The CDR3 consists of 15 residues. Here the CDR3 reads CASTRGQVNTGELFF. CDR3 sequence (DNA): TGTGCCAGCACCCGGGGACAGGTGAACACCGGGGAGCTGTTTTTT. The variable domain in full, with the rest retrieved from reference TRBV5-4 and TRBJ2-2, is ETGVTQSPTHLIKTRGQQVTLRCSSQSGHNTVSWYQQALGQGPQFIFQYYREEENGRGNFPPRFSGLQFPNYSSELNVNALELDDSALYLCASTRGQVNTGELFFGEGSRLTVL.

The CDR3: CASSEGSQPQHF. The DNA for the CDR3 is TGTGCCAGCAGTGAAGGGAGTCAGCCCCAGCATTTT. V usage is TRBV6-1 and J usage is TRBJ1-5; no clear D. The CDR3 loop spans 12 amino acids. Trimming pared 1 base from V and 6 bases from J, leaving 4 bases between. The V gene's germline CDR1 is MNHNS and CDR2 SASEGT.